This is a list of T cell receptor beta chains from one sample in a study of blood T cell repertoires in COVID-19. The repertoire was sequenced with immunoSEQ multiplex PCR; TCRdb's copy has only in-frame clones and lacks some. The sample shows a few hundred thousand clones, roughly 89% of them seen only once. Input material: peripheral blood. The receptors were gathered from a man aged 60-69 years who had recovered from COVID-19. The CDR3 runs from the conserved cysteine through the conserved F or W. The order of the fields is CDR3 DNA, CDR3 protein, J gene, D gene, clone size, V gene. D genes are given only for firm matches. The listing skips clone size in some rows; elsewhere it reads once, few, many or a size class.

TGTGCCAGCAGTCCAGCCGGGACAGGGGCCTACAATGAGCAGTTCTTC	CASSPAGTGAYNEQFF	TRBJ2-1	TRBD1	NA	TRBV25-1
TGTGCCAGCAGCCCCTCTAGGGGAAACTATGGCTACACCTTC	CASSPSRGNYGYTF	TRBJ1-2	NA	NA	TRBV7-3
TGTGCCAGCAGTGTGACAGGGCTGGACTATGGCTACACCTTC	CASSVTGLDYGYTF	TRBJ1-2	TRBD1	NA	TRBV28
TGTGCCAGTAGTATCAGTCTTCAAGAGACCCAGTACTTC	CASSISLQETQYF	TRBJ2-5	NA	NA	TRBV19
TGTGCCAGCAGCCCGGGACTAGCGGGAGAACCCTACAATGAGCAGTTCTTC	CASSPGLAGEPYNEQFF	TRBJ2-1	TRBD2	NA	TRBV3-1/TRBV3-2
TGTGCCACCAGCATCAGACAGAATGGGGCAGATACGCAGTATTTT	CATSIRQNGADTQYF	TRBJ2-3	NA	NA	TRBV15
TGTGCCAGCAGTTTACCTAGCGGGTACAGCTCCTACAATGAGCAGTTCTTC	CASSLPSGYSSYNEQFF	TRBJ2-1	TRBD2	NA	TRBV27
TGCGCCAGCAGCTGGGACAGGGGTCGATCGACCTCTGGGGCCAACGTCCTGACTTTC	CASSWDRGRSTSGANVLTF	TRBJ2-6	TRBD1	few	TRBV5-1
TGTGCCAGCAGTCTCACAGAATATAATTCACCCCTCCACTTT	CASSLTEYNSPLHF	TRBJ1-6	NA	NA	TRBV28
TGTGCCAGCAGCGAGGGACAGTACAATGAGCAGTTCTTC	CASSEGQYNEQFF	TRBJ2-1	TRBD1	NA	TRBV5-6
TGCGCCAGCAGCCTCAAACAGGGCACAGATACGCAGTATTTT	CASSLKQGTDTQYF	TRBJ2-3	NA	once	TRBV4-3
TGTGCCAGCAGTGGAGGACAGGGGGATTGGAATGGCTACACCTTC	CASSGGQGDWNGYTF	TRBJ1-2	TRBD1	once	TRBV6-4
TGCGCCAGCAGCCAAGCCCTCCTGTTAGGGGTAGGCTACACCTTC	CASSQALLLGVGYTF	TRBJ1-2	NA	NA	TRBV4-3
TGTGCCATCAGTGCACTAGCGGGGGGATCAGGGGAGACCCAGTACTTC	CAISALAGGSGETQYF	TRBJ2-5	TRBD2	once	TRBV10-3
TGCGCCAGCAGCTTGGGGCAGATGAACACTGAAGCTTTCTTT	CASSLGQMNTEAFF	TRBJ1-1	NA	NA	TRBV5-1
TGTGCCTGGAGTTTTGTACAGGTTAATCAGCCCCAGCATTTT	CAWSFVQVNQPQHF	TRBJ1-5	NA	NA	TRBV30
TGCGCCAGCAGTGAGTCTGGGGGGCAAGAGACCCAGTACTTC	CASSESGGQETQYF	TRBJ2-5	NA	NA	TRBV10-1
TGTGCCTGGAGTACAAACTCCTACGAGCAGTACTTC	CAWSTNSYEQYF	TRBJ2-7	NA	NA	TRBV30
TGTGCCATCAGTGAAGTAGCGGGAGGTAGTGAGCAGTTCTTC	CAISEVAGGSEQFF	TRBJ2-1	TRBD2	NA	TRBV10-3
TGTGCCAGCAGCCTCGGGACTAGCGGGCTCTACAATGAGCAGTTCTTC	CASSLGTSGLYNEQFF	TRBJ2-1	TRBD2	NA	TRBV5-4
TGTGCCAGCAGCTTAGGGACTCCAAGCACAGATACGCAGTATTTT	CASSLGTPSTDTQYF	TRBJ2-3	NA	NA	TRBV11-2
TGTGCCAGCAGCCGGACTAGGAATGAGCAGTTCTTC	CASSRTRNEQFF	TRBJ2-1	TRBD2	NA	TRBV11-2
NA	CASSLSGTDFRGNQPQHF	TRBJ1-5	NA	NA	TRBV28
TGCGCCAGCAGCTTGGCACAGGGCCCCACTGAAGCTTTCTTT	CASSLAQGPTEAFF	TRBJ1-1	NA	once	TRBV5-1
TGCGCCAGCAGCTTGTCCGCCTCGGTGACGTGGAGCGGGAGCGGGGCGGAGACCCAGTACTTC	CASSLSASVTWSGSGAETQYF	TRBJ2-5	TRBD2	NA	TRBV5-1
TGTGCCAGCACCCCGACAGGGGGTAGATCCACCATATATTTT	CASTPTGGRSTIYF	TRBJ1-3	TRBD1	NA	TRBV13
TGCGCCAGCAGCCTCGAGGGGACACAGCCCCAGCATTTT	CASSLEGTQPQHF	TRBJ1-5	NA	once	TRBV5-1
TGTGCCAGCAGCAAAGGGCGGGTGGCAGGGCTGGATGAGGGGGACTATGGCTACACCTTC	CASSKGRVAGLDEGDYGYTF	TRBJ1-2	NA	NA	TRBV21-1
TGTGCCAGCAGCCCCCCCGAGGGGATAGCGGGGGGGTCGAGAGAGACCCAGTACTTC	CASSPPEGIAGGSRETQYF	TRBJ2-5	TRBD2	NA	TRBV13
TGTGCCAGCAGCTTGGCAGGGGGCCAGGGCTACACCTTC	CASSLAGGQGYTF	TRBJ1-2	TRBD1	NA	TRBV5-6
TGTGCCAGCAGCCACGCAGGGGTCAATCAGCCCCAGCATTTT	CASSHAGVNQPQHF	TRBJ1-5	NA	NA	TRBV3-1/TRBV3-2
TGCAGCGCCGATACCGGAGAGGGTTACACTGAAGCTTTCTTT	CSADTGEGYTEAFF	TRBJ1-1	NA	NA	TRBV29-1
TGTGCCAGCAGTAGACAGGGGGCCTACGAGCAGTACTTC	CASSRQGAYEQYF	TRBJ2-7	TRBD1	NA	TRBV25-1
TGTGCCAGCAGCTTAGATGGCAGGGGAACGGCTTTCTTT	CASSLDGRGTAFF	TRBJ1-1	NA	once	TRBV11-3
TGTGCCAGCTCCCCCACCCGATCTAGGAACACTGAAGCTTTCTTT	CASSPTRSRNTEAFF	TRBJ1-1	NA	NA	TRBV18
TGTGCCAGCTACCGGGGAAACTCCTACAATGAGCAGTTCTTC	CASYRGNSYNEQFF	TRBJ2-1	NA	NA	TRBV2
TGTGCCAGCAGTGAATGGACGGGGGGCGACGGGGAGCTGTTTTTT	CASSEWTGGDGELFF	TRBJ2-2	NA	many	TRBV6-1
TGTGCCAGCAGCTTGTTTGAGGGTCGGAAGACCCAGTACTTC	CASSLFEGRKTQYF	TRBJ2-5	NA	NA	TRBV5-4
TGTGCCAGCAGCCTGTACAGGGATGAGGACTATGGCTACACCTTC	CASSLYRDEDYGYTF	TRBJ1-2	NA	once	TRBV14
TGTGCCAGCAGTGAAAGGGACAGGGGCCATCAGCCCCAGCATTTT	CASSERDRGHQPQHF	TRBJ1-5	TRBD1	NA	TRBV6-1
TGCGCCAGCAGCTTCCTGACAGGACTGAACACTGAAGCTTTCTTT	CASSFLTGLNTEAFF	TRBJ1-1	NA	NA	TRBV5-1
TGCGCCAGCAGCCAAGCCCCCCTTAGAACAGTCGCAGGCTCACCCCTCCACTTT	CASSQAPLRTVAGSPLHF	TRBJ1-6	NA	once	TRBV4-3
TGTGCCAGCCGACAGGGGGCGAGCGAGACCCAGTACTTC	CASRQGASETQYF	TRBJ2-5	TRBD1	NA	TRBV7-3
TGTGCCAGTAGCCGCCGGGACTCCTACGAGCAGTACTTC	CASSRRDSYEQYF	TRBJ2-7	NA	NA	TRBV19
TGTGCCAGCAGCTTATCAGGTGGTAGGAATGAGCAGTTCTTC	CASSLSGGRNEQFF	TRBJ2-1	NA	NA	TRBV7-3
TGTGCCAGCAGTCCAGGGGGAGGCTACGAGCAGTACTTC	CASSPGGGYEQYF	TRBJ2-7	NA	NA	TRBV28
TGCAGTGCTAGTAGGGCTAGCGGGGCCAAAAACATTCAGTACTTC	CSASRASGAKNIQYF	TRBJ2-4	TRBD2	NA	TRBV20-1
TGTGCCAGCAGCTTGAGTGAGTCACTAGCACTGGAGACCCAGTACTTC	CASSLSESLALETQYF	TRBJ2-5	NA	NA	TRBV7-7
TGTGCCAGCTCACCACAGGAGGGACCCATCTATGTGGAACTGTTTTTT	CASSPQEGPIYVELFF	TRBJ1-4	NA	NA	TRBV18
TGTGCCAGCAACCCTTCCGGGACAGGGGGTGAAAAACTGTTTTTT	CASNPSGTGGEKLFF	TRBJ1-4	TRBD1	NA	TRBV7-9
TGTGCCAGCAGCTTACACCCCCCGGGCGGGGCGAACACCGGGGAGCTGTTTTTT	CASSLHPPGGANTGELFF	TRBJ2-2	NA	NA	TRBV9
TGTGCCAGCAGTCCCCTGGGGGGGGAAGCTTTCTTT	CASSPLGGEAFF	TRBJ1-1	NA	NA	TRBV12-3/TRBV12-4
TGTGCCAGCAGGGGAGGGGCCGCCTATGGCTACACCTTC	CASRGGAAYGYTF	TRBJ1-2	NA	NA	TRBV7-2
TGTGCCAGCAGTTCTGCCGACAGGGCCGCTTTCTTT	CASSSADRAAFF	TRBJ1-1	TRBD1	NA	TRBV27
TGTGCCAGCAGTTACGCCCGGGAGGTCTACAATGAGCAGTTCTTC	CASSYAREVYNEQFF	TRBJ2-1	TRBD2	NA	TRBV6-5